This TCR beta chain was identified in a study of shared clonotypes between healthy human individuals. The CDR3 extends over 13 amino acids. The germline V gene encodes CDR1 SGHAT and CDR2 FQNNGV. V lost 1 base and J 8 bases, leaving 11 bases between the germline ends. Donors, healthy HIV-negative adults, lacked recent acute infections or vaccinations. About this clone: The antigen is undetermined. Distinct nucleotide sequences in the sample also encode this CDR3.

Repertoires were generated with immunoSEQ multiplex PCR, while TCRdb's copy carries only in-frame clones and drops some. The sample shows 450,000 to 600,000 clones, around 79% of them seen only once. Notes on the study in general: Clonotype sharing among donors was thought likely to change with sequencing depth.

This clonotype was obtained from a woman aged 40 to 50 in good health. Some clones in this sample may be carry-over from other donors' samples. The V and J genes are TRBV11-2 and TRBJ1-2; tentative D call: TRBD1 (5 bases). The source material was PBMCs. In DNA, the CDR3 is TGTGCCAGCAGCTTAGCGGGGCCGGGGGGCTACACCTTC. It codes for CASSLAGPGGYTF.